These 29 T cell receptor beta chains came from one sample sequenced in a study of T-cell memory formation after mild COVID-19. TCRdb reprocessed the 5' RACE reads with MiXCR, giving one entry per CDR3 protein. The sample carries a few hundred thousand distinct CDR3 sequences, about 16% recorded once. Sample: PBMCs or a T cell subset sorted from them (not recorded which). These receptors all come from a man younger than 30 who had mild COVID-19 (a few samples of this study predate the infection). Cell type and time point are not known.

This clonotype was counted a few times. This chain uses TRBV5-8 with TRBJ2-7; 8 bases are a match to TRBD1. This CDR3 spans 13 amino acids. Germline V gene data show CDR1 as SGHTS and CDR2 as YDEGEE. J was trimmed by 7 bases and V by 4 bases; bases with no gene match: 7. CDR3 loop: CASSLGQGREQYV. The CDR3 DNA reads TGTGCCAGCAGCCTCGGACAGGGACGAGAGCAGTACGTC.

V and J are TRBV5-1 and TRBJ2-5; 9 bases match TRBD2. The V segment lost 5 bases and the J segment 3 bases; nucleotides outside the gene matches: 8. Germline CDR1 and CDR2: SGHRS and YFSETQ. This CDR3 spans 15 amino acids. In DNA, the CDR3 is TGCGCCAGCAGTTTTGGGGGACTAGCAGAAGAGACCCAGTACTTC. The encoded protein is CASSFGGLAEETQYF.

The chain uses TRBV20-1 and TRBJ2-3; the match to TRBD2 covers 7 bases. The CDR3 spans 15 residues. V shed 0 bases and J 6 bases; nucleotides not matched to a gene: 9. The germline V gene has CDR1 DFQATT and CDR2 SNEGSKA (reference sequence). CDR3 bases: TGCAGTGCTAGAGATCCAGAGCGGGGTAGCGATACGCAGTATTTT. This gives the protein CSARDPERGSDTQYF.

The sample holds many counts of this clonotype. This chain uses TRBV28 with TRBJ2-1; 11 bases are shared with TRBD2. V lost 2 bases to trimming and J lost 8 bases; unmatched junction nucleotides: 8. Germline CDR1 reads MDHEN; CDR2 reads SYDVKM. This CDR3 spans 16 amino acids. The CDR3, as DNA: TGTGCCAGCAGTTTAGGCTTAGCGGGGGGGCCCGATGAGCAGTTCTTC. Amino acid sequence: CASSLGLAGGPDEQFF.

This clonotype was detected a few times. V is TRBV25-1 and J is TRBJ1-5, with a weak D call TRBD1 (6 bases). CDR3 length: 15 amino acids. Germline CDR1 is MGHDK and CDR2 is SYGVNS. Trimming stripped 3 bases from V and 5 bases from J, with 14 bases between. CDR3 loop: CASSDSAEGDQPQHF. CDR3 nucleotides: TGTGCCAGCAGTGATTCGGCGGAGGGGGATCAGCCCCAGCATTTT.

This clonotype came up a few times. The V and J genes are TRBV7-3 and TRBJ2-2; a possible D gene is TRBD2 (7 bases). Per the germline V gene, CDR1 is SGHTA and CDR2 is FQGTGA. CDR3 size: 16 residues. Deletions cut 3 bases from V and 5 bases from J, with 16 bases between. CDR3 amino acids: CASSLVSGGATGELFF. In DNA, the CDR3 is TGTGCCAGCAGCTTGGTGTCGGGGGGCGCGACCGGGGAGCTGTTTTTT.

This sequence joins TRBV9 and TRBJ1-6, with 9 positions matching TRBD1. From germline, CDR1 is SGDLS and CDR2 YYNGEE. V shed 0 bases, J shed 7 bases, and the junction held 8 bases outside the gene matches. The CDR3 extends over 17 amino acids. CDR3 bases: TGTGCCAGCAGCGTAGGAACAGGGGGCTCTCTGAATTCACCCCTCCACTTT. This sequence encodes CASSVGTGGSLNSPLHF.

This clonotype was detected ten times or more. CDR3 in amino acids: CASSRDAQETQYF. The CDR3 nucleotides are TGTGCCAGCAGCAGGGACGCCCAAGAGACCCAGTACTTC. The rearrangement uses TRBV12-3 or TRBV12-4 and TRBJ2-5, with D tentatively TRBD1 or TRBD2 (5 bases each). This CDR3 contains 13 residues. Trimming cost V 6 bases and J 1 base, with 9 bases left between them.

This clonotype has more than one count but fewer than ten. The rearrangement links TRBV28 to TRBJ1-4; TRBD1 matches 9 bases. The junction had 7 bases not matched to a gene; V was cut back by 6 bases and J by 8 bases. Germline V lookup: CDR1 MDHEN, CDR2 SYDVKM. The CDR3 sequence is 14 residues long. The CDR3 sequence: CASRLQGAKEKLFF. The CDR3 bases are TGTGCCAGCAGGTTACAGGGGGCGAAGGAAAAACTGTTTTTT.

This chain connects TRBV7-2 to TRBJ2-1; D uncertain. V gave up 5 bases and J gave up 6 bases, with 8 bases separating them. The V gene's germline CDR1 is SGHTA and CDR2 FQGNSA. The CDR3 extends over 12 amino acids. The CDR3 reads CASSTSGNEQFF. CDR3 coding DNA: TGTGCCAGCAGCACCTCGGGCAATGAGCAGTTCTTC. Variable domain in full (rest from reference TRBV7-2 and TRBJ2-1): GAGVSQSPSNKVTEKGKDVELRCDPISGHTALYWYRQSLGQGLEFLIYFQGNSAPDKSGLPSDRFSAERTGGSVSTLTIQRTQQEDSAVYLCASSTSGNEQFFGPGTRLTVL.

This clonotype was observed a handful of times. The chain carries TRBV9 and TRBJ2-1; TRBD2 is a possible D gene (6 bases). Germline-derived CDR1 and CDR2 are SGDLS and YYNGEE. The CDR3 is 13 amino acids. V gave up 3 bases and J gave up 9 bases, with 13 bases separating them. CDR3 nucleotide sequence: TGTGCCAGCAGCGAGGGTGGGGGGACTGAGCAGTTCTTC. Amino acid sequence: CASSEGGGTEQFF.

The DNA for the CDR3 is TGTGCCAGCAGTTACTGTAGCGGGGGGGCCTGCGAGCAGTACTTC. This codes for CASSYCSGGACEQYF. The J gene is TRBJ2-7, the V gene TRBV6-6; 11 bases fit TRBD2. The germline V gene has CDR1 MNHNY and CDR2 SVGAGI (reference sequence). After removal of 1 base from V and 6 bases from J, the junction contained 5 bases not matched to a gene. The CDR3 is made up of 15 amino acids.

The chain uses TRBV7-3 and TRBJ1-1; 7 nucleotides align to TRBD1. The V gene's germline CDR1 is SGHTA and CDR2 FQGTGA. V was clipped by 1 base and J by 9 bases; unmatched bases: 8. The CDR3 runs to 14 residues. CDR3 region: CASSLNSPGGKAFF. CDR3 sequence (DNA): TGTGCCAGCAGCTTAAATTCCCCAGGGGGGAAAGCTTTCTTT. Supplemented by reference TRBV7-3 and TRBJ1-1, the full variable domain reads GAGVSQTPSNKVTEKGKYVELRCDPISGHTALYWYRQSLGQGPEFLIYFQGTGAADDSGLPNDRFFAVRPEGSVSTLKIQRTERGDSAVYLCASSLNSPGGKAFFGQGTRLTVV.

The chain carries TRBV30 and TRBJ2-4; 7 nucleotides line up with TRBD1. The CDR3 has 14 amino acids. Germline V gives CDR1 GTSNPN, CDR2 SVGIG (reference sequence). With 3 bases clipped from V and 8 bases from J, the junction kept 10 bases outside the gene matches. The CDR3 is CAWSSKGQGDIQYF. The CDR3 DNA reads as TGTGCCTGGAGCTCGAAGGGGCAGGGGGACATTCAGTACTTC.

This clonotype was seen only a few times. The CDR3 protein is CASSSLGTSGEDTQYF. CDR3 DNA sequence: TGTGCCAGCAGTTCTCTCGGGACTAGCGGGGAAGATACGCAGTATTTT. This chain joins TRBV6-5 and TRBJ2-3, with 13 bases aligning to TRBD2. The CDR3 spans 16 residues. Germline-derived CDR1 and CDR2 are MNHEY and SVGAGI. J lost 5 bases, V lost 4 bases, and 6 bases had no gene match.

This clonotype came up a few times. The chain uses TRBV5-1 and TRBJ2-2; no definite D call. The CDR3 extends over 15 amino acids. The germline gives CDR1 SGHRS, CDR2 YFSETQ. V lost 1 base and J 1 base, leaving 8 bases between the germline ends. For the CDR3, the DNA is TGCGCCAGCAGCTTGACAGCCAAGAACACCGGGGAGCTGTTTTTT. This sequence encodes CASSLTAKNTGELFF.

V usage is TRBV6-6 and J usage is TRBJ1-4; D is unclear. The V gene's germline CDR1 is MNHNY and CDR2 SVGAGI (reference sequence). The CDR3 runs to 14 residues. The V end was cut by 6 bases, the J end by 10 bases, with 18 bases between. CDR3 DNA sequence: TGTGCCAGCAGCACTCCAGGAGGAACTGGAAAACTGTTTTTT. As protein: CASSTPGGTGKLFF.

The chain uses TRBV15 and TRBJ1-5, with D maybe TRBD1 (5 bases). Germline V lookup: CDR1 LNHNV, CDR2 YYDKDF (reference sequence). The CDR3 runs to 17 residues. V lost 0 bases and J 1 base, leaving 13 bases between the germline ends. The CDR3 DNA reads TGTGCCACCAGCAGAGATTTCCCAGGGTACAGCAATCAGCCCCAGCATTTT. It yields the protein CATSRDFPGYSNQPQHF. Combining the CDR3 with reference TRBV15 and TRBJ1-5 gives the whole variable domain DAMVIQNPRYQVTQFGKPVTLSCSQTLNHNVMYWYQQKSSQAPKLLFHYYDKDFNNEADTPDNFQSRRPNTSFCFLDIRSPGLGDTAMYLCATSRDFPGYSNQPQHFGDGTRLSIL.

The chain joins TRBV5-1 to TRBJ1-2; the D gene is possibly TRBD1 (6 bases). Germline V gene sequence: CDR1 SGHRS, CDR2 YFSETQ. The CDR3 sequence is 12 residues long. Trimming took off 4 bases at V and 8 bases at J, with 12 bases between the two ends. The CDR3 loop reads CASSETGDGYTF. CDR3 coding DNA: TGCGCCAGCAGCGAGACAGGTGACGGCTACACCTTC.

This clonotype is deemed medium-sized. The chain links TRBV6-4 to TRBJ2-1, with 10 bases matching TRBD2. The germline gives CDR1 MRHNA, CDR2 SNTAGT. Unmatched junction bases numbered 3, after V lost 0 bases and J lost 7 bases. The CDR3 runs to 15 residues. The CDR3 DNA is TGTGCCAGCAGTGACTCGAGCGGGGGGGCAAATGAGCAGTTCTTC. This gives the protein CASSDSSGGANEQFF.

This clonotype has just a few counts. The CDR3 here is CASSFGTVPREQYF. CDR3 nucleotides: TGTGCCAGCAGTTTTGGTACCGTTCCTCGGGAGCAGTACTTC. This chain links TRBV12-3 or TRBV12-4 with TRBJ2-7; D unresolved. The V end was cut by 3 bases, the J end by 7 bases, with 16 bases between. The CDR3 contains 14 residues.

There are a few counts of this clonotype. The V gene is TRBV7-9, the J gene TRBJ2-1; the D is unclear. This CDR3 is built from 16 residues. Trimming left V 6 bases short and J 2 bases short, with 17 bases between. Looked up from germline, CDR1 is SEHNR and CDR2 is FQNEAQ (reference sequence). CDR3 region: CASRPVGLRAYNEQFF. CDR3 nucleotides: TGTGCCAGCAGGCCCGTCGGGCTCCGAGCCTACAATGAGCAGTTCTTC.

This clonotype was counted many times. J is TRBJ2-3 and V is TRBV5-6, with 9 bases matching TRBD1. The CDR3 loop spans 13 amino acids. Germline loops: CDR1 SGHDT, CDR2 YYEEEE. V was clipped by 5 bases and J by 5 bases; unmatched bases: 3. The CDR3 spells CASSRQGGDTQYF. In nucleotides, the CDR3 is TGTGCCAGCAGTCGACAGGGGGGAGATACGCAGTATTTT.

The rearrangement links TRBV10-3 to TRBJ2-7; 9 bases map to TRBD1. Germline V gene sequence: CDR1 ENHRY, CDR2 SYGVKD. This CDR3 contains 14 residues. The trim removed 5 bases at V and 1 base at J, leaving 3 bases unmatched. CDR3 residues: CAISYRGLSYEQYF. As DNA, the CDR3 is TGTGCCATCAGTTACAGGGGGCTATCCTACGAGCAGTACTTC.

The chain employs TRBV11-1 and TRBJ1-1; 7 positions agree with TRBD1. Germline CDR1 is SGHAT and CDR2 is FQDESV (reference sequence). The J segment lost 6 bases and the V segment lost 5 bases, leaving 6 bases of the junction unmatched. This CDR3 region has 13 residues. The CDR3 sequence: CASSNSGGAEAFF. The CDR3 DNA is TGTGCCAGCAGCAATTCAGGGGGGGCTGAAGCTTTCTTT.

The chain couples TRBV5-1 to TRBJ2-3, with 9 nucleotides matching TRBD2. Trimming removed 5 bases from V and 4 bases from J; junction bases left unmatched: 8. CDR1 is SGHRS, CDR2 YFSETQ, per germline. The CDR3 is made up of 15 amino acids. The CDR3 nucleotides read TGCGCCAGCAGTCCGGCCCGCGGGGGGGCAGATACGCAGTATTTT. It encodes CASSPARGGADTQYF.

V is TRBV6-6 and J is TRBJ2-3; a possible D gene is TRBD2 (7 bases). The CDR3 sequence is 15 residues long. Germline CDR1 reads MNHNY; CDR2 reads SVGAGI (reference sequence). V was clipped by 3 bases and J by 3 bases, with 13 bases between them. CDR3 region: CASSYRGGATDTQYF. CDR3 DNA: TGTGCCAGCAGTTATCGAGGGGGGGCAACAGATACGCAGTATTTT.

The chain employs TRBV14 and TRBJ2-2; D might be TRBD1 (5 bases). Looked up from germline, CDR1 is SGHDN and CDR2 is FVKESK. The CDR3 is 11 amino acids. V was cut by 4 bases and J by 9 bases, with 6 bases left in between. CDR3 bases: TGTGCCAGCAGCCGGGGCCGGGAGCTGTTTTTT. Protein sequence: CASSRGRELFF.

This clonotype was found many times. The genes are TRBV5-1 and TRBJ2-7, with 9 nucleotides matching TRBD1. Losses at the gene ends were 7 bases for V and 0 bases for J; bases not matched to a gene: 8. The CDR3 consists of 15 residues. The germline V gene has CDR1 SGHRS and CDR2 YFSETQ. The CDR3 region is CASSPGQGASYEQYF. The CDR3 coding sequence is TGCGCCAGCTCCCCGGGACAGGGAGCCTCCTACGAGCAGTACTTC.